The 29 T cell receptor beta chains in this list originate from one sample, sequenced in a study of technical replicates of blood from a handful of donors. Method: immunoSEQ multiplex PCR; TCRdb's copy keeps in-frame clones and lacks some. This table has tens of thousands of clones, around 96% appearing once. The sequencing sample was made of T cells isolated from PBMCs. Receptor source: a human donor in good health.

The CDR3 DNA is TGTGCCAGCAGGGGTCTAACCGGGAGGGCCTACGAGCAGTACTTC. Its protein is CASRGLTGRAYEQYF. The rearrangement uses TRBV6-5 and TRBJ2-7; TRBD2 agrees at 8 bases. The CDR3 has 15 amino acids. Germline trimming cut 6 bases from V and 2 bases from J; bases unmatched to any gene: 9. Germline values: CDR1 MNHEY, CDR2 SVGAGI.

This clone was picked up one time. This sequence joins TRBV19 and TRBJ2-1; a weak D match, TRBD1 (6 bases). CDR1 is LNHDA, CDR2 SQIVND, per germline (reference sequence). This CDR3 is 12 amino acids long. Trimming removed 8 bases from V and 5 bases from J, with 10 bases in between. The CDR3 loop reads CASGNRDNEQFF. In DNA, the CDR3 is TGTGCCAGTGGGAACAGGGACAATGAGCAGTTCTTC.

This CDR3 reads CASSVGQFRYGYTF. The CDR3 region has the DNA TGTGCCAGCAGCGTTGGACAGTTTCGCTATGGCTACACCTTC. This sequence joins TRBV9 and TRBJ1-2, with a possible D match to TRBD1 (6 bases). The germline CDR1 and CDR2 sequences are SGDLS and YYNGEE. V was cut by 2 bases and J by 4 bases, with 12 bases left in between. CDR3 length equals 14 residues. Full variable domain (rest looked up from reference TRBV9 and TRBJ1-2): DSGVTQTPKHLITATGQRVTLRCSPRSGDLSVYWYQQSLDQGLQFLIQYYNGEERAKGNILERFSAQQFPDLHSELNLSSLELGDSALYFCASSVGQFRYGYTFGSGTRLTVV.

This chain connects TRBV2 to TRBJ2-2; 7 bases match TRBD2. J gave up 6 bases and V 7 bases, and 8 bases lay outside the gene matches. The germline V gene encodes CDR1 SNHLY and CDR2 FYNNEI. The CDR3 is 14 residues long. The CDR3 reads CASTAAGRAGELFF. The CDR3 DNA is TGTGCCAGCACCGCCGCAGGGAGGGCCGGGGAGCTGTTTTTT.

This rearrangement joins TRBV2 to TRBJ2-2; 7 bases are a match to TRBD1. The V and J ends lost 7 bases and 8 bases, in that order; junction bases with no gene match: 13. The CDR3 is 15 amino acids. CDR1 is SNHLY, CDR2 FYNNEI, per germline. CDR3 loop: CASKTGPQVVGELFF. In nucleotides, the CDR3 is TGTGCCAGCAAGACAGGGCCCCAGGTAGTAGGGGAGCTGTTTTTT.

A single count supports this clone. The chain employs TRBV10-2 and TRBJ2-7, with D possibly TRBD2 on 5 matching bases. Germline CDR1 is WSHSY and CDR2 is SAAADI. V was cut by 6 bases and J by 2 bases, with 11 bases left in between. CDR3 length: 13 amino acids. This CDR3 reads CASSSGITYEQYF. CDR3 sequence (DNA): TGCGCCAGCAGCTCCGGGATTACCTACGAGCAGTACTTC.

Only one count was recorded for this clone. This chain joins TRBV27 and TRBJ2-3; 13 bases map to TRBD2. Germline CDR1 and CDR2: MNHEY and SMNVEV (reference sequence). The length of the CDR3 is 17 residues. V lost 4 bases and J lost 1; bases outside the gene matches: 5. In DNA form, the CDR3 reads TGTGCCAGCAGTTCTGGGACTAGCGGGAAACGCACAGATACGCAGTATTTT. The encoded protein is CASSSGTSGKRTDTQYF.

CDR3: CASSRDRGYEQYF. The CDR3 DNA reads TGCGCCAGCAGCCGGGACAGAGGCTACGAGCAGTACTTC. This chain links TRBV10-1 with TRBJ2-7; 7 bases match TRBD1. The CDR3 consists of 13 residues. Germline V lookup: CDR1 WNHNN, CDR2 SYGVQD (reference sequence). V was clipped by 6 bases and J by 3 bases; unmatched bases: 5.

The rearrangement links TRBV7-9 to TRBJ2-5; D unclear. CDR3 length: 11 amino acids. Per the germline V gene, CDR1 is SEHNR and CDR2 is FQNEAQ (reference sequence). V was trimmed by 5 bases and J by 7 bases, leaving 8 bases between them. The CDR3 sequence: CASSLFGTQYF. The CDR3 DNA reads TGTGCCAGCAGCCTCTTCGGGACCCAGTACTTC.

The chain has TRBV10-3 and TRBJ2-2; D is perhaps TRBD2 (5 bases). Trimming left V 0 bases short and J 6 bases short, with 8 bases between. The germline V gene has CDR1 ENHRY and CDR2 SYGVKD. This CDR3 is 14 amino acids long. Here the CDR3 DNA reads TGTGCCATCAGTGAGTCGAGGGAGTCCGGGGAGCTGTTTTTT. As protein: CAISESRESGELFF.

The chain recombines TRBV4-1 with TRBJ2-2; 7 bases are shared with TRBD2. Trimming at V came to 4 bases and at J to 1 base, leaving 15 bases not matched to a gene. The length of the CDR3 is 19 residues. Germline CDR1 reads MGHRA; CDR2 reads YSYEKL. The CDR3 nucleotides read TGCGCCAGCAGCCCCCCGGGTAGCGGGCCTAAGAGGAACACCGGGGAGCTGTTTTTT. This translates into CASSPPGSGPKRNTGELFF.

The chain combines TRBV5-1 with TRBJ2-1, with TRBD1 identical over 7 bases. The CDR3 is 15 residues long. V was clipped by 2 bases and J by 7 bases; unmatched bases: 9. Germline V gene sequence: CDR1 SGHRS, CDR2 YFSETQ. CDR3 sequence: CASSFTGVAGNEQFF. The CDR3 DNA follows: TGCGCCAGCAGCTTTACAGGGGTGGCCGGGAATGAGCAGTTCTTC.

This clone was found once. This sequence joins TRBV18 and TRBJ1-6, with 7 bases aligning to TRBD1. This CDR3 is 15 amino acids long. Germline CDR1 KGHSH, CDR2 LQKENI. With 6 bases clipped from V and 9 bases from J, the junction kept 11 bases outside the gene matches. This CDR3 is CASSPGTDVGSPLHF. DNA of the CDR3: TGTGCCAGCTCGCCCGGGACAGACGTGGGTTCACCCCTCCACTTT. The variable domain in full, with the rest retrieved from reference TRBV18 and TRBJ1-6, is NAGVMQNPRHLVRRRGQEARLRCSPMKGHSHVYWYRQLPEEGLKFMVYLQKENIIDESGMPKERFSAEFPKEGPSILRIQQVVRGDSAAYFCASSPGTDVGSPLHFGNGTRLTVT.

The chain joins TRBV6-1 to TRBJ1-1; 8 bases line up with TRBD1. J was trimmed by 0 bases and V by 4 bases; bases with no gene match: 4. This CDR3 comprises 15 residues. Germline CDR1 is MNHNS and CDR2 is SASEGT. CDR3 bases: TGTGCCAGCAGTGCGCGACAGGGGATGAACACTGAAGCTTTCTTT. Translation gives CASSARQGMNTEAFF.

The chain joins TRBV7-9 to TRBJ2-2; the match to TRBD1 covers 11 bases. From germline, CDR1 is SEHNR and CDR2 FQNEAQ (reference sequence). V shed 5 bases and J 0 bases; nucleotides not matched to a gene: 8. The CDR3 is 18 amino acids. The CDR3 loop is CASSRTGGVIPNTGELFF. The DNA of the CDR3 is TGTGCCAGCAGCAGGACAGGGGGCGTTATTCCGAACACCGGGGAGCTGTTTTTT.

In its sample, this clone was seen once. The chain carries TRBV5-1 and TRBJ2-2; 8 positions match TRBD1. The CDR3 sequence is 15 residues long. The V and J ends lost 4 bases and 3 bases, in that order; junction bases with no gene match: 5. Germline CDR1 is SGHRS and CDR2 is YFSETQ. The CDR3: CASSAGGPYTGELFF. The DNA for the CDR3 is TGCGCCAGCAGCGCAGGGGGCCCGTACACCGGGGAGCTGTTTTTT.

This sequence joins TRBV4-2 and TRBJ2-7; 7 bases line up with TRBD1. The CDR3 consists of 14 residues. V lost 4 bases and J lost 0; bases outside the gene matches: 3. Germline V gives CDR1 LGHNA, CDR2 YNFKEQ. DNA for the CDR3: TGTGCCAGCAGCCTGGGACAGAGCTCCTACGAGCAGTACTTC. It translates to CASSLGQSSYEQYF.

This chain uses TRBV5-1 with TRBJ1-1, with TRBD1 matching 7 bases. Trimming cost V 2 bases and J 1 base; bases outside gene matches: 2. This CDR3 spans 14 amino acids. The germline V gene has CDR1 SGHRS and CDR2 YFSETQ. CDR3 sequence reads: CASSFSGGNTEAFF. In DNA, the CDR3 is TGCGCCAGCAGCTTCTCAGGGGGGAACACTGAAGCTTTCTTT. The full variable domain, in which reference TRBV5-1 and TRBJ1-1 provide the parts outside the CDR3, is KAGVTQTPRYLIKTRGQQVTLSCSPISGHRSVSWYQQTPGQGLQFLFEYFSETQRNKGNFPGRFSGRQFSNSRSEMNVSTLELGDSALYLCASSFSGGNTEAFFGQGTRLTVV.

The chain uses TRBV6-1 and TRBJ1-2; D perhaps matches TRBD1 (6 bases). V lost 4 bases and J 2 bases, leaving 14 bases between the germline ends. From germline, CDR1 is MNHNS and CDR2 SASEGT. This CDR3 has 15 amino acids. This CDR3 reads CASSARLTGNYGYTF. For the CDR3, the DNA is TGTGCCAGCAGTGCGCGACTTACAGGGAACTATGGCTACACCTTC.

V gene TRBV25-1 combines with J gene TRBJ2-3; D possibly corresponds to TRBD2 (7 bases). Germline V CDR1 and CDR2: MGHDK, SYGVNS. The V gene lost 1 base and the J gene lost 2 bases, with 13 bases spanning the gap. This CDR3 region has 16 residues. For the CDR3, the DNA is TGTGCCAGCAGTGAATTAACGGGGGGCGACACAGATACGCAGTATTTT. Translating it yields CASSELTGGDTDTQYF.

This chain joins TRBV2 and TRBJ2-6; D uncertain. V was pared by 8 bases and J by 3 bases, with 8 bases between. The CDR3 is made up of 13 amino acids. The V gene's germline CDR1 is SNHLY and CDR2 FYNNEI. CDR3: CASPAGGANVLTF. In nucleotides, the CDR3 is TGTGCCAGCCCTGCCGGTGGGGCCAACGTCCTGACTTTC.

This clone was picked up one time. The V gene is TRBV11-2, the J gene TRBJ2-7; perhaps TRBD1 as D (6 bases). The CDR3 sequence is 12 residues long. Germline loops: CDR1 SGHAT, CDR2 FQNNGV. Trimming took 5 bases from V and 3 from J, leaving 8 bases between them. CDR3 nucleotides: TGTGCCAGCAGCGAACAGGGCTACGAGCAGTACTTC. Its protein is CASSEQGYEQYF.

CDR3 nucleotides: TGTGCCAGTAGTGCCGGGGACAGGGTGGCTGGTGGCTACACCTTC. Translation gives CASSAGDRVAGGYTF. V usage is TRBV19 and J usage is TRBJ1-2; 9 bases match TRBD1. In germline, CDR1 is LNHDA, CDR2 SQIVND (reference sequence). V shed 5 bases, J shed 7 bases, and the junction held 11 bases outside the gene matches. The CDR3 runs to 15 residues.

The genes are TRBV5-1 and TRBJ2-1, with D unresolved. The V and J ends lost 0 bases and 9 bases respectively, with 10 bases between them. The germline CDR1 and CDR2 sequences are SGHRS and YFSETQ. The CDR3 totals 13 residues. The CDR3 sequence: CASSLEASLEQFF. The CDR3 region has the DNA TGCGCCAGCAGCTTGGAGGCTAGTCTTGAGCAGTTCTTC.

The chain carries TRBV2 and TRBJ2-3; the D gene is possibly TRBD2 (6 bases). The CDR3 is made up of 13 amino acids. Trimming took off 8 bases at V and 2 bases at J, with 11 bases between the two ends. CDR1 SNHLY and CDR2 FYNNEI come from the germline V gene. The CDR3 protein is CASVSGYTDTQYF. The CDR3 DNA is TGTGCCAGCGTTAGCGGATACACAGATACGCAGTATTTT.

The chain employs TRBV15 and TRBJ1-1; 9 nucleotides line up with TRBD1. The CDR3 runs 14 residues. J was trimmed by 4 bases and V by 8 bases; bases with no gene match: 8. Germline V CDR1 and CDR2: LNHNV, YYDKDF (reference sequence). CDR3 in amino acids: CATQQGAGITEAFF. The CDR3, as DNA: TGTGCCACCCAACAGGGGGCGGGTATCACTGAAGCTTTCTTT.

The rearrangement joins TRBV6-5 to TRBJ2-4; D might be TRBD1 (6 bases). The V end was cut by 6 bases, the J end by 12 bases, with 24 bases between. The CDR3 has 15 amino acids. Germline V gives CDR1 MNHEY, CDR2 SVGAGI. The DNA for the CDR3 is TGTGCCAGCAGCCTCGACAGGAGCCAGTCAAGGGGTCAGTACTTC. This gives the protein CASSLDRSQSRGQYF.

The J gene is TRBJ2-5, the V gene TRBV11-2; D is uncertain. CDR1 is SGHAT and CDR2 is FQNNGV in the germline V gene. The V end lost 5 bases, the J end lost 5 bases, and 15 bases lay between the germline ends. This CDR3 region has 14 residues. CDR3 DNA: TGTGCCAGCAGCCTCAATGGGCAGTGGGAGACCCAGTACTTC. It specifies CASSLNGQWETQYF.

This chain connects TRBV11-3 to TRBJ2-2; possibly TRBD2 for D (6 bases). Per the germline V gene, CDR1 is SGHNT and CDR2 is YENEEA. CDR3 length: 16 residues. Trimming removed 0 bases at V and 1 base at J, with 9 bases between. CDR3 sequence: CASSLDRGGNTGELFF. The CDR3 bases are TGTGCCAGCAGCTTAGATCGGGGAGGGAACACCGGGGAGCTGTTTTTT.